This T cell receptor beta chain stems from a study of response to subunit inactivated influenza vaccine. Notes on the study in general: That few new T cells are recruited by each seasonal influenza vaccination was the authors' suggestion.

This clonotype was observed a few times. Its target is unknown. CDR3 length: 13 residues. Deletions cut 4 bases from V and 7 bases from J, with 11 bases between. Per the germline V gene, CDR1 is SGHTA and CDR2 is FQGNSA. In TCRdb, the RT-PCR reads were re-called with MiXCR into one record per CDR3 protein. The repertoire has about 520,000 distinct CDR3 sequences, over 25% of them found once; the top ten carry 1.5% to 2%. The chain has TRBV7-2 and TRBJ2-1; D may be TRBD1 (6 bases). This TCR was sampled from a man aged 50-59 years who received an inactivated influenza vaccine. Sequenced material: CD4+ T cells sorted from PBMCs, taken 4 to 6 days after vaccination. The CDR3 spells CASSSQGPNEQFF. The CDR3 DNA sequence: TGTGCCAGCAGCTCACAGGGTCCTAATGAGCAGTTCTTC.